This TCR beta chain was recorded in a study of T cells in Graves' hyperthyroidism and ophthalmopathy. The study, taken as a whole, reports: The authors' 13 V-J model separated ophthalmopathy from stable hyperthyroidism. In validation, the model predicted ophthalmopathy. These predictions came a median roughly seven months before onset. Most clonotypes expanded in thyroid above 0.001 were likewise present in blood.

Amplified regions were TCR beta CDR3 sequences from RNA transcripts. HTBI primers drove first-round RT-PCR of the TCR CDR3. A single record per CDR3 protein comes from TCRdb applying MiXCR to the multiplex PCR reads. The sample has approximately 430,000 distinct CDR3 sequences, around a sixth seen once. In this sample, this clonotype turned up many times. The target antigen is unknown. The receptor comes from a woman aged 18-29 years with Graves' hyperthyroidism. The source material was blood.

The chain's CDR3 is CASSLGPGVQETQYF. CDR3 in DNA: TGTGCCAGCAGCTTAGGTCCGGGGGTCCAAGAGACCCAGTACTTC. The chain carries TRBV11-2 and TRBJ2-5; the D gene is possibly TRBD2 (6 bases). The CDR3 runs 15 residues. The V and J ends lost 1 base and 1 base respectively, with 10 bases between them. The V gene's germline CDR1 is SGHAT and CDR2 FQNNGV.